This TCR beta chain was recovered during a study of shared clonotypes between healthy human individuals. The study's findings and limits: Of the naive CD4 clonotypes, around 5.2% were shared across four donors. Non-shared clonotypes showed lower generation probabilities than clonotypes common to all four donors. Clonotype sharing among donors was expected to depend on sequencing depth.

Comment on this clone: Its cognate antigen is unknown.

In the original workflow: ImmunoSEQ yielded junction-only sequences lacking quality scores, so filtering differed. This table comes from immunoSEQ multiplex PCR, and its TCRdb copy is limited to in-frame clones, with some not included. D and trimming were read from the DNA, whereas the V and J calls and clone size are those reported in that table. Of 650,000 to 700,000 clones listed, around 90% are singletons. The CDR3 has 18 residues. Per germline, CDR1 MDHEN and CDR2 SYDVKM. V shed 3 bases and J shed 4 bases, with 22 bases lying between them. The sample was memory CD8+ T cells from PBMCs. The subset was: CD45RO+ cells pooled with CCR7-negative TemRA cells. The chain links TRBV28 to TRBJ1-5; D is ambiguous. The sequence was collected from a man younger than 30 in good health. Some clones in this sample may be carry-over from other donors' samples. The CDR3 bases are TGTGCCAGCAGTTTTAGGGTGGGAATCCGCATCGGGAATCAGCCCCAGCATTTT. Its protein product is CASSFRVGIRIGNQPQHF.